These 18 T cell receptor beta chains originate from one sample sequenced in a study of blood T cell repertoires in COVID-19. TCRdb's table, derived via immunoSEQ multiplex PCR, lists solely in-frame clones and lacks some. Here the sample spans roughly 63,000 clones, around nine tenths being singletons. The sample comprised peripheral blood. The receptors were gathered from a woman in her forties or fifties with active or convalescent COVID-19.

This chain connects TRBV11-3 to TRBJ2-5, with a tentative D call TRBD1 (5 bases). Germline CDR1 SGHNT, CDR2 YENEEA. CDR3 length: 11 amino acids. Trimming took 5 bases from V and 4 from J, leaving 5 bases between them. Here the CDR3 reads CASSQGETQYF. The CDR3 nucleotides read TGTGCCAGCAGCCAGGGAGAGACCCAGTACTTC.

On this clone itself: Being one base from a much bigger clone, this may be a read error. V is TRBV10-2 and J is TRBJ2-5; 7 bases are a match to TRBD2. J lost 4 bases, V lost 7 bases, and 9 bases had no gene match. Germline CDR1 is WSHSY and CDR2 is SAAADI. This CDR3 contains 14 residues. Written as DNA, the CDR3 is TGCGCCAGCATGGGCGGGGGTGGGTCAGAGACCCAGTACTTC. This gives the protein CASMGGGGSETQYF.

The chain has TRBV11-2 and TRBJ2-5, with 11 bases identical to TRBD2. With 3 bases clipped from V and 4 bases from J, the junction kept 1 base outside the gene matches. The germline CDR1 and CDR2 sequences are SGHAT and FQNNGV. CDR3 size: 14 residues. CDR3 nucleotide sequence: TGTGCCAGCAGCTTTACTAGCGGGAGAGAGACCCAGTACTTC. It codes for CASSFTSGRETQYF.

The chain recombines TRBV2 with TRBJ2-7; possible D gene TRBD1, 6 bases. Germline CDR1 and CDR2: SNHLY and FYNNEI. V shed 2 bases and J shed 1 base, with 9 bases lying between them. CDR3 length equals 14 residues. CDR3 DNA sequence: TGTGCCAGCAGTGAACCGGGACAATCCTACGAGCAGTACTTC. This gives the protein CASSEPGQSYEQYF.

This clone was seen only a few times. The rearrangement joins TRBV11-2 to TRBJ2-7, with D possibly TRBD2 on 5 matching bases. CDR1 and CDR2 (germline): SGHAT, FQNNGV. Trimming left V 0 bases short and J 0 bases short, with 9 bases between. The CDR3 totals 15 residues. CDR3 amino acids: CASSLDPGSSYEQYF. In DNA form, the CDR3 reads TGTGCCAGCAGCTTAGACCCGGGAAGCTCCTACGAGCAGTACTTC.

The chain is built from TRBV3-1 (or the pseudogene TRBV3-2) and TRBJ2-7; 9 nucleotides match TRBD2. V lost 0 bases and J lost 6; bases outside the gene matches: 9. Germline CDR1 LGHDT, CDR2 YNNKEL (reference sequence). This CDR3 is 16 amino acids long. The CDR3 DNA is TGTGCCAGCAGCCAAGATAGAATAGCGGGAGCCGGCGAGCAGTACTTC. As protein: CASSQDRIAGAGEQYF.

The genes are TRBV21-1 and TRBJ2-3; TRBD2, the table's D call, lacks a check against the DNA. TRBV21-1 is flagged as a pseudogene. This CDR3 has 13 amino acids. DNA for the CDR3: TGTGACATGACTAGCGGGTTCCCAGATACGCAGTATTTT. It yields the protein CDMTSGFPDTQYF.

J is TRBJ2-5 and V is TRBV11-2, with D possibly matching TRBD1 (5 bases). The germline V gene encodes CDR1 SGHAT and CDR2 FQNNGV. Trimming shortened V by 3 bases and J by 1 base, and 24 bases separated the two germline ends. This CDR3 contains 19 residues. The CDR3 nucleotides read TGTGCCAGCAGCTTCAGAGCCAGGGATGGGTTCCTCGGCCAAGAGACCCAGTACTTC. This gives the protein CASSFRARDGFLGQETQYF.

V usage is TRBV5-1 and J usage is TRBJ1-2, with D possibly being TRBD1 (6 bases). V was pared by 4 bases and J by 4 bases, with 14 bases between. The CDR3 sequence is 14 residues long. The germline V gene has CDR1 SGHRS and CDR2 YFSETQ. This CDR3 reads CASSQGQPGYGYTF. CDR3 coding DNA: TGCGCCAGCAGCCAGGGACAACCGGGCTATGGCTACACCTTC.

This chain joins TRBV5-1 and TRBJ1-1; D is unresolved. The CDR3 totals 14 residues. Trimming pared 0 bases from V and 4 bases from J, leaving 10 bases between. Germline V gene data show CDR1 as SGHRS and CDR2 as YFSETQ. The CDR3 coding sequence is TGCGCCAGCAGCTTGGCGCTCGGTAGCACTGAAGCTTTCTTT. It translates to CASSLALGSTEAFF.

The J gene is TRBJ1-1, the V gene TRBV10-1; tentative D call: TRBD1 (6 bases). The V end lost 0 bases, the J end lost 4 bases, and 21 bases lay between the germline ends. Germline CDR1 is WNHNN and CDR2 is SYGVQD (reference sequence). This CDR3 has 18 residues. CDR3 in amino acids: CASSESRMRAGQSTEAFF. Written as DNA, the CDR3 is TGCGCCAGCAGTGAGTCAAGGATGCGGGCAGGACAGTCCACTGAAGCTTTCTTT.

This clone showed up just a few times. The CDR3 spells CASSESLAYSTGELFF. As DNA, the CDR3 is TGTGCCAGCAGTGAAAGTCTAGCGTATAGTACCGGGGAGCTGTTTTTT. The rearrangement uses TRBV6-1 and TRBJ2-2; D perhaps matches TRBD2 (6 bases). V shed 2 bases and J shed 5 bases, with 15 bases lying between them. The CDR3 contains 16 residues. CDR1 is MNHNS and CDR2 is SASEGT in the germline V gene.

The chain joins TRBV2 to TRBJ2-3, with 8 positions matching TRBD2. This CDR3 region has 14 residues. The germline V gene has CDR1 SNHLY and CDR2 FYNNEI. Losses at the gene ends were 8 bases for V and 5 bases for J; bases not matched to a gene: 9. The CDR3 nucleotides are TGTGCCAGCGGCTCTAGCGGGTGGGGAGATACGCAGTATTTT. Amino acids: CASGSSGWGDTQYF.

The gene calls are TRBV19 and TRBJ1-5; D is uncertain. V lost 6 bases and J lost 6, with 12 bases in between. Germline lookup yields CDR1 LNHDA and CDR2 SQIVND (reference sequence). This CDR3 has 13 amino acids. CDR3 sequence: CASRAVLGQPQHF. DNA of the CDR3: TGTGCCAGTAGGGCGGTTTTAGGTCAGCCCCAGCATTTT.

The chain carries TRBV10-3 and TRBJ2-7; TRBD1 matches 8 bases. CDR3 length: 15 amino acids. The V segment lost 8 bases and the J segment 6 bases; nucleotides outside the gene matches: 15. Germline loops: CDR1 ENHRY, CDR2 SYGVKD. In DNA, the CDR3 is TGTGCCATCGGATCTAGGGGGACAGGTCAATCCGAGCAGTACTTC. As protein: CAIGSRGTGQSEQYF.

The J gene is TRBJ2-3, the V gene TRBV19; a possible D gene is TRBD1 (8 bases). Germline V CDR1 and CDR2: LNHDA, SQIVND (reference sequence). The CDR3 is 16 amino acids. Trimming took 4 bases from V and 2 from J, leaving 16 bases between them. In nucleotides, the CDR3 is TGTGCCAGTAGTAGGGGGGGACAGGCTATCACAGATACGCAGTATTTT. Translation gives CASSRGGQAITDTQYF.

The rearrangement joins TRBV5-1 to TRBJ1-1; D is ambiguous. The CDR3 has 16 amino acids. Trimming left V 0 bases short and J 5 bases short, with 17 bases between. Germline CDR1 is SGHRS and CDR2 is YFSETQ. The CDR3 sequence is CASSLGGIWGGTEAFF. The CDR3 bases are TGCGCCAGCAGCTTGGGCGGGATTTGGGGTGGGACTGAAGCTTTCTTT.

The V and J genes are TRBV18 and TRBJ2-2; 8 nucleotides align to TRBD2. Germline CDR1 is KGHSH and CDR2 is LQKENI. Trimming took 4 bases from V and 2 from J; bases not matched to a gene: 6. This CDR3 is built from 16 residues. The CDR3 nucleotides read TGTGCCAGCTCACTAATGACTAGCGACAACACCGGGGAGCTGTTTTTT. The encoded protein is CASSLMTSDNTGELFF.